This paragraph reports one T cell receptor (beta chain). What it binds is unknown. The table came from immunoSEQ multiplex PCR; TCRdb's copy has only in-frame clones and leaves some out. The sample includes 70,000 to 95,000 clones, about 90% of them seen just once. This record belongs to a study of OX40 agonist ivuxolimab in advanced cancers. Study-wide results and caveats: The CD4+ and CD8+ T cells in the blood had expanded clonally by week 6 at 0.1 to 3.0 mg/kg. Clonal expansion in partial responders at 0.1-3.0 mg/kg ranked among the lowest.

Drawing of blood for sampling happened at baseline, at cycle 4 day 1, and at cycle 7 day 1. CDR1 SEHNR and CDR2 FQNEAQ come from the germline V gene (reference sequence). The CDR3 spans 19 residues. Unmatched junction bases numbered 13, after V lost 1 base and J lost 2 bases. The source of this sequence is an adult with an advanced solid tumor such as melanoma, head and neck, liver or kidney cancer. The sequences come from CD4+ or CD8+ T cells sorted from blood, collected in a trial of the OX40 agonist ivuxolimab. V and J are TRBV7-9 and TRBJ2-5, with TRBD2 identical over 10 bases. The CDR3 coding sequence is TGTGCCAGCAGCTTAGTCCTAGCAAGGACTAGCGGCCGTCAAGAGACCCAGTACTTC. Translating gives CASSLVLARTSGRQETQYF.